The 16 T cell receptor beta chains below all came from one sample that was sequenced in a study of blood T cells in healthy people across ages (dated by TCRdb to 2013 to 2016). Library preparation used 5' RACE. Reads for this sample came from an Illumina HiSeq 2500. A second PCR of roughly 7 to 11 cycles was performed with a sample-barcoded 5' primer and a J-beta primer mix. TCRdb reprocessed the public reads (quality trimming at Q25 with fastp, clone calling with MiXCR) and kept in-frame beta chains. Each CDR3 protein gets just one entry, which takes the most common genes and DNA from the rows behind it. For this sample the table gives about 800,000 distinct CDR3 sequences, of which 55% to 70% were detected only once. The ten largest clones take up roughly 22% of the sample. What was sequenced was blood. The receptors derive from a man between 25 and 39 years old in good health.

This clonotype was recorded a few times. A junction boundary mismatches the germline segment, possibly from a read error. J is TRBJ2-7 and V is TRBV14, with D hard to call. Germline lookup yields CDR1 SGHDN and CDR2 FVKESK. This CDR3 is 17 amino acids long. The CDR3 loop is CASRQESGKRPTYEQYF. The DNA of the CDR3 is TGTGCCAGCAGACAAGAGTCTGGGAAACGCCCGACGTACGAGCAGTACTTC.

The chain employs TRBV5-1 and TRBJ2-4; tentative D call: TRBD1 (5 bases). The J call may be incorrect, as the DNA end agrees better with TRBJ2-7. The CDR3 is 14 amino acids. CDR1 is SGHRS, CDR2 YFSETQ, per germline. CDR3 nucleotide sequence: TGCGCCAGCAGCTTCGACACCCAGGGTAGCGAGCAGTACTTC. Protein product: CASSFDTQGSEQYF.

This clonotype was seen a handful of times. The chain couples TRBV7-2 to TRBJ2-1; 9 positions agree with TRBD2. V lost 1 base, J lost 12 bases, and 16 bases stayed unmatched. The CDR3 sequence is 17 residues long. Germline-derived CDR1 and CDR2 are SGHTA and FQGNSA. The CDR3 sequence: CASSLGREREVVMRQFF. As DNA, the CDR3 is TGTGCCAGCAGCTTAGGGCGGGAGCGGGAGGTGGTCATGAGGCAGTTCTTC. Full variable domain (missing parts from reference TRBV7-2 and TRBJ2-1): GAGVSQSPSNKVTEKGKDVELRCDPISGHTALYWYRQSLGQGLEFLIYFQGNSAPDKSGLPSDRFSAERTGGSVSTLTIQRTQQEDSAVYLCASSLGREREVVMRQFFGPGTRLTVL.

The chain is built from TRBV3-1 and TRBJ2-1; perhaps D is TRBD1 or TRBD2 (5 bases each). Trimming pared 4 bases from V and 6 bases from J, leaving 22 bases between. Germline V gene data show CDR1 as LGHDT and CDR2 as YNNKEL (reference sequence). This CDR3 comprises 17 residues. The CDR3 DNA reads TGTGCCAGCAGCCCCCCCCCCGGGACGGAGTTGTTCAATGAGCAGTTCTTC. Residues: CASSPPPGTELFNEQFF.

The rearrangement uses TRBV7-9 and TRBJ2-5; D is possibly TRBD1 or TRBD2 (5 bases each). Deletions cut 3 bases from V and 3 bases from J, with 23 bases between. In germline, CDR1 is SEHNR, CDR2 FQNEAQ (reference sequence). The CDR3 is 18 residues long. The DNA for the CDR3 is TGTGCCAGCAGCTTGGCCCGAATGGGGGATGGTGTGGAAGAGACCCAGTACTTC. It is translated as CASSLARMGDGVEETQYF.

CDR3 coding DNA: TGTGCCAGCAGCAGCAGACTAGCGGGGGGCGAGCAGTACTTC. It specifies CASSSRLAGGEQYF. This chain joins TRBV7-8 and TRBJ2-7, with 13 nucleotides matching TRBD2. J gave up 6 bases and V 5 bases, and 4 bases lay outside the gene matches. From germline, CDR1 is SGHVS and CDR2 FQNEAQ. The length of the CDR3 is 14 residues.

This clonotype was seen more than once but under ten times. The genes are TRBV6-1 and TRBJ2-3; TRBD2 matches at 8 bases. Germline V gives CDR1 MNHNS, CDR2 SASEGT. The CDR3 contains 15 residues. Trimming removed 2 bases from V and 7 bases from J; junction bases left unmatched: 8. The CDR3 coding sequence is TGTGCCAGCAGTGAACTTAGCCGGGGGGGAAATACGCAGTATTTT. This gives the protein CASSELSRGGNTQYF.

This clonotype showed up just a few times. V is TRBV29-1 and J is TRBJ2-6; a weak D match, TRBD1 (6 bases). The CDR3 loop spans 15 amino acids. Germline V gene sequence: CDR1 SQVTM, CDR2 ANQGSEA. Trimming took 6 bases from V and 0 from J, leaving 12 bases between them. This CDR3 reads CSVRQARSGANVLTF. The CDR3, as DNA: TGCAGCGTAAGACAGGCTCGCTCTGGGGCCAACGTCCTGACTTTC.

This clonotype has only a few counts. The V and J genes are TRBV7-7 and TRBJ2-3; 7 positions match TRBD2. Germline trimming cut 2 bases from V and 2 bases from J; bases unmatched to any gene: 7. The germline V gene encodes CDR1 SSHAT and CDR2 FNYEAQ (reference sequence). CDR3 length: 16 residues. In nucleotides, the CDR3 is TGTGCCAGCAGCTTATCCGCCAGCGGGGTCACAGATACGCAGTATTTT. Translation: CASSLSASGVTDTQYF.

The genes are TRBV13 and TRBJ1-3; D gene ambiguous. CDR1 and CDR2 from the germline V gene are PRHDT and FYEKMQ (reference sequence). This CDR3 is 16 amino acids long. V lost 3 bases, J lost 4 bases, and 16 bases lay in between. For the CDR3, the DNA is TGTGCCAGCAGCTTCGACCCCGGGCGTTCGGGAAACACCATATATTTT. This gives the protein CASSFDPGRSGNTIYF. Full variable domain (rest looked up from reference TRBV13 and TRBJ1-3): AAGVIQSPRHLIKEKRETATLKCYPIPRHDTVYWYQQGPGQDPQFLISFYEKMQSDKGSIPDRFSAQQFSDYHSELNMSSLELGDSALYFCASSFDPGRSGNTIYFGEGSWLTVV.

This clonotype appeared many times. This rearrangement joins TRBV4-3 to TRBJ2-7; D is perhaps TRBD1 or TRBD2 (5 bases each). The germline V gene encodes CDR1 LGHNA and CDR2 YSLEER. CDR3 length equals 16 residues. Deletions cut 8 bases from V and 0 bases from J, with 20 bases between. CDR3: CASQEVHGTSSYEQYF. CDR3 sequence (DNA): TGCGCCAGCCAAGAGGTCCATGGGACCAGCTCCTACGAGCAGTACTTC.

The J gene is TRBJ2-1, the V gene TRBV19; possibly TRBD2 for D (6 bases). The CDR3 is 16 amino acids. Germline V lookup: CDR1 LNHDA, CDR2 SQIVND (reference sequence). Between the trimmed V and J ends, which lost 3 bases and 0 bases, there was a span of 12 bases. The CDR3 here is CASSMDYLSSYNEQFF. In nucleotides, the CDR3 is TGTGCCAGTAGTATGGACTACCTGAGCTCCTACAATGAGCAGTTCTTC.

This clonotype turned up a few times. The chain combines TRBV20-1 with TRBJ2-1, with 10 positions matching TRBD2. The trim removed 4 bases at V and 5 bases at J, leaving 14 bases unmatched. Germline V gives CDR1 DFQATT, CDR2 SNEGSKA (reference sequence). The CDR3 has 17 amino acids. CDR3 DNA: TGCAGTGCTACGGGAACCTTAGCGGGAGGAATCAACAATGAGCAGTTCTTC. Amino acids: CSATGTLAGGINNEQFF.

This clonotype occurred a few times. This chain joins TRBV29-1 and TRBJ1-2; tentatively, D is TRBD1 (5 bases). The germline V gene has CDR1 SQVTM and CDR2 ANQGSEA. The CDR3 loop spans 15 amino acids. Trimming left V 1 base short and J 4 bases short, with 16 bases between. CDR3 in amino acids: CSVEGGVSESYGYTF. CDR3 DNA sequence: TGCAGCGTTGAAGGGGGGGTCTCAGAGAGCTATGGCTACACCTTC.

There are a few counts of this clonotype. The rearrangement uses TRBV2 and TRBJ2-3, with 8 bases aligning to TRBD2. The CDR3 length is 16 residues. Germline V gene sequence: CDR1 SNHLY, CDR2 FYNNEI. V was pared by 4 bases and J by 5 bases, with 11 bases of the junction left unmatched. The CDR3 loop is CASSGASGSVRDTQYF. In nucleotides, the CDR3 is TGTGCCAGCAGTGGGGCCAGCGGGAGTGTTCGAGATACGCAGTATTTT.

The J gene is TRBJ2-5, the V gene TRBV4-2; a possible D gene is TRBD1 (6 bases). The CDR3 covers 14 residues. Trimming shortened V by 1 base and J by 5 bases, and 11 bases separated the two germline ends. Germline CDR1 and CDR2: LGHNA and YNFKEQ. This CDR3 is CASSQGLRGETQYF. The CDR3 region has the DNA TGTGCCAGCAGCCAAGGTCTTAGGGGGGAGACCCAGTACTTC.